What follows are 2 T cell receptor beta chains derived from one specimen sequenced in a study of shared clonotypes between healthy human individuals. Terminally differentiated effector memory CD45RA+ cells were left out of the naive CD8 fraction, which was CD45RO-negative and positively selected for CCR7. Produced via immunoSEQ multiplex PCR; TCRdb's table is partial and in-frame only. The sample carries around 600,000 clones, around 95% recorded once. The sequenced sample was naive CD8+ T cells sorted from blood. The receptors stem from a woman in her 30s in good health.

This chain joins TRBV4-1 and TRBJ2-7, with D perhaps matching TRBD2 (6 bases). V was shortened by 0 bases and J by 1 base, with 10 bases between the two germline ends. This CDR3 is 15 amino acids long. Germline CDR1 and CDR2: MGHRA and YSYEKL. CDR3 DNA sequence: TGCGCCAGCAGCCAAGAGGGGGGACCTTCCTACGAGCAGTACTTC. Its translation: CASSQEGGPSYEQYF.

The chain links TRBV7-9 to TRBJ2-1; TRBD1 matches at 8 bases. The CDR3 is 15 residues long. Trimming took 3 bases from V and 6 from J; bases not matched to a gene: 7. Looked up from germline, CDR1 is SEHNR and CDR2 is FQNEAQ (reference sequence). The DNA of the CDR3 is TGTGCCAGCAGCTTTTGGACAGGGATGCGCAATGAGCAGTTCTTC. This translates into CASSFWTGMRNEQFF. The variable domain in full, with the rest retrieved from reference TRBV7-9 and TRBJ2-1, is DTGVSQNPRHKITKRGQNVTFRCDPISEHNRLYWYRQTLGQGPEFLTYFQNEAQLEKSRLLSDRFSAERPKGSFSTLEIQRTEQGDSAMYLCASSFWTGMRNEQFFGPGTRLTVL.